This T cell receptor beta chain is drawn from a study of shared clonotypes between healthy human individuals. The CDR3 is 16 residues long. Germline-derived CDR1 and CDR2 are MDHEN and SYDVKM. J lost 0 bases, V lost 5 bases, and 10 bases had no gene match. Only in-frame clones appear in the TCRdb table, and some are missing; sequencing was by immunoSEQ multiplex PCR. Of hundreds of thousands of clones listed, 70% to 80% are singletons. Genomic DNA for unsorted samples was obtained from around 97 million PBMCs. The sequence came from a woman aged 40 to 50 in good health. Some clones in this sample may be carry-over from other donors' samples. The J gene is TRBJ2-7, the V gene TRBV28, with TRBD1 matching over 7 bases. Material: PBMCs. The CDR3 here is CASSPLWDSHSYEQYF. The CDR3 DNA is TGTGCCAGCAGTCCGCTCTGGGACAGCCACTCCTACGAGCAGTACTTC.